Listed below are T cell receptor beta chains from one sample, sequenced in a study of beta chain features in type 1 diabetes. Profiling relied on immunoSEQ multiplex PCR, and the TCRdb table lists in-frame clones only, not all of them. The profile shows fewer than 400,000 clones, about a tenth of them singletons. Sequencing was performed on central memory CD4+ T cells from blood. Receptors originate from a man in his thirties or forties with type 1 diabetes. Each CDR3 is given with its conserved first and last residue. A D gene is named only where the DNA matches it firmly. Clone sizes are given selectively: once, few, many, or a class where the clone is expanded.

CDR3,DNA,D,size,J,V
CSVGRLSSGANVLTF,TGCAGCGTAGGACGACTCAGCTCTGGGGCCAACGTCCTGACTTTC,-,-,TRBJ2-6,TRBV29-1
CASSFGDRTDTQYF,TGCGCCAGCAGCTTCGGGGACCGCACAGATACGCAGTATTTT,-,few,TRBJ2-3,TRBV5-1
CASSPQGTIYGYTF,TGTGCCAGCAGCCCACAGGGGACTATCTATGGCTACACCTTC,TRBD1,-,TRBJ1-2,TRBV7-2
CASSSRGQFYGYTF,TGTGCCAGCAGCTCCCGGGGACAGTTCTATGGCTACACCTTC,TRBD1,few,TRBJ1-2,TRBV7-9
CASSSGPSSYEQYF,TGTGCCAGCAGCTCGGGGCCGAGCTCCTACGAGCAGTACTTC,-,-,TRBJ2-7,TRBV7-8
CASSSQGINTEAFF,TGCGCCAGCAGCTCGCAGGGGATTAACACTGAAGCTTTCTTT,-,few,TRBJ1-1,TRBV5-1
CSASREAEQFF,TGCAGTGCTAGCAGGGAAGCGGAGCAGTTCTTC,-,-,TRBJ2-1,TRBV20-1
CASSYTQGQGYEQYF,TGTGCCAGCTCGTACACTCAGGGACAGGGCTACGAGCAGTACTTC,TRBD1,few,TRBJ2-7,TRBV18
CASSPPATDTQYF,TGTGCCAGCAGCCCGCCGGCCACAGATACGCAGTATTTT,-,many,TRBJ2-3,TRBV7-9
CSVRASRGGTDTQYF,TGCAGCGTTCGGGCCTCTCGGGGGGGCACAGATACGCAGTATTTT,TRBD2,-,TRBJ2-3,TRBV29-1
CASSYSGGVTNEQYF,TGTGCCAGCAGTTACTCGGGGGGCGTCACTAACGAGCAGTACTTC,-,few,TRBJ2-7,TRBV6-6